The 16 T cell receptor beta chains below all came from one sample that was sequenced in a study of cytomegalovirus exposure and HLA in healthy donors. With 60 Vbeta and 13 Jbeta primers, the PCR was carried out. Assay used: immunoSEQ multiplex PCR; TCRdb lists only in-frame clones, some missing. Among roughly 100,000 clones, less than 90% were seen once, and the ten largest hold 2.6%. Source material: PBMCs. These receptors all stem from a man between 40 and 49 years old in good health and CMV-seronegative.

This rearrangement joins TRBV5-6 to TRBJ2-7; 8 bases line up with TRBD2. V dropped 4 bases and J dropped 4; count of bases not matched to a gene: 7. This CDR3 has 14 amino acids. From germline, CDR1 is SGHDT and CDR2 YYEEEE. The CDR3 DNA sequence: TGTGCCAGCAGCCGGGGGGGAGGAGGGTACGAGCAGTACTTC. The encoded protein is CASSRGGGGYEQYF.

The rearrangement links TRBV9 to TRBJ1-2, with D possibly being TRBD1 (6 bases). The CDR3 covers 15 residues. The V gene lost 0 bases and the J gene lost 4 bases, with 13 bases spanning the gap. Germline CDR1 reads SGDLS; CDR2 reads YYNGEE. This CDR3 reads CASSVGQGWVYGYTF. Written as DNA, the CDR3 is TGTGCCAGCAGCGTAGGCCAGGGGTGGGTCTATGGCTACACCTTC.

The chain combines TRBV5-1 with TRBJ1-1, with 8 bases that match TRBD1. CDR1 and CDR2 (germline): SGHRS, YFSETQ. The CDR3 totals 13 residues. J gave up 5 bases and V 4 bases, and 4 bases lay outside the gene matches. This CDR3 is CASSQTGDTEAFF. The CDR3 DNA is TGCGCCAGCAGCCAGACAGGGGATACTGAAGCTTTCTTT.

Only one count was recorded for this clone. This chain uses TRBV7-2 with TRBJ2-3, with a possible D match to TRBD2 (6 bases). In germline, CDR1 is SGHTA, CDR2 FQGNSA. This CDR3 is built from 16 residues. V was clipped by 1 base and J by 3 bases, with 14 bases between them. The CDR3 sequence is CASSLEVGGITDTQYF. In DNA form, the CDR3 reads TGTGCCAGCAGCTTAGAAGTGGGGGGTATAACAGATACGCAGTATTTT.

The chain is built from TRBV19 and TRBJ2-1, with 9 bases lining up with TRBD2. CDR3 size: 16 residues. With 5 bases clipped from V and 8 bases from J, the junction kept 13 bases outside the gene matches. Germline values: CDR1 LNHDA, CDR2 SQIVND (reference sequence). CDR3 bases: TGTGCCAGTAGTCCGTCCGGGGCTAGCGGGGCGGATGAGCAGTTCTTC. Its translation: CASSPSGASGADEQFF.

The rearrangement uses TRBV2 and TRBJ2-1, with a possible D match to TRBD1 (5 bases). The V end lost 7 bases, the J end lost 0 bases, and 10 bases lay between the germline ends. This CDR3 region has 14 residues. Per germline, CDR1 SNHLY and CDR2 FYNNEI. DNA of the CDR3: TGTGCCAGCAACAGGTACAGCTCCTACAATGAGCAGTTCTTC. Protein product: CASNRYSSYNEQFF.

The chain combines TRBV5-1 with TRBJ2-6, with a tentative D call TRBD2 (6 bases). CDR3 size: 15 residues. Germline V gives CDR1 SGHRS, CDR2 YFSETQ. Trimming left V 4 bases short and J 0 bases short, with 8 bases between. The CDR3, as DNA: TGCGCCAGCAGCGGGGGGAACTCTGGGGCCAACGTCCTGACTTTC. Protein sequence: CASSGGNSGANVLTF.

The chain is built from TRBV5-8 and TRBJ1-3; the match to TRBD1 covers 7 bases. Germline CDR1 SGHTS, CDR2 YDEGEE. CDR3 length: 13 residues. The V gene end was trimmed by 5 bases and the J gene end by 4 bases; junction bases not matched to a gene: 3. CDR3 residues: CASSSGQGNTIYF. Written as DNA, the CDR3 is TGTGCCAGCAGTTCGGGACAGGGAAACACCATATATTTT.

V gene TRBV13 combines with J gene TRBJ2-1; tentative D call: TRBD2 (5 bases). V gave up 5 bases and J gave up 8 bases, with 16 bases separating them. Germline V lookup: CDR1 PRHDT, CDR2 FYEKMQ (reference sequence). The CDR3 has 14 amino acids. The CDR3 coding sequence is TGTGCCAGCAGCCGAGGGTTGGATAGCGATGAGCAGTTCTTC. Amino acids: CASSRGLDSDEQFF.

The V call is TRBV28, the J call TRBJ1-1; 9 bases align to TRBD1. The V segment lost 3 bases and the J segment 11 bases; nucleotides outside the gene matches: 7. The CDR3 sequence is 13 residues long. Germline values: CDR1 MDHEN, CDR2 SYDVKM. The chain's CDR3 is CASSFRQGERAFF. The CDR3 DNA is TGTGCCAGCAGTTTCCGACAGGGGGAGAGGGCTTTCTTT.

The V gene is TRBV4-1, the J gene TRBJ2-2; TRBD1 agrees at 10 bases. Germline CDR1 reads MGHRA; CDR2 reads YSYEKL. Germline trimming cut 4 bases from V and 0 bases from J; bases unmatched to any gene: 5. There are 17 residues in the CDR3. The CDR3 sequence is CASSREDRGANTGELFF. The CDR3 bases are TGCGCCAGCAGCCGAGAGGACAGGGGGGCGAACACCGGGGAGCTGTTTTTT.

The chain employs TRBV5-1 and TRBJ2-1; 11 bases fit TRBD1. V lost 4 bases to trimming and J lost 8 bases; unmatched junction nucleotides: 11. Germline V CDR1 and CDR2: SGHRS, YFSETQ. The CDR3 loop spans 16 amino acids. CDR3 sequence: CASSLIPGQGDDEQFF. The CDR3 region has the DNA TGCGCCAGCAGCCTAATCCCGGGACAGGGGGATGATGAGCAGTTCTTC.

J is TRBJ1-6 and V is TRBV5-1; 7 bases line up with TRBD1. CDR3 length equals 14 residues. Germline V gives CDR1 SGHRS, CDR2 YFSETQ. J was trimmed by 7 bases and V by 3 bases; bases with no gene match: 4. CDR3 coding DNA: TGCGCCAGCAGCTCGACAGGGAGGAATTCACCCCTCCACTTT. It translates to CASSSTGRNSPLHF.

This chain joins TRBV5-6 and TRBJ1-4; 9 bases are shared with TRBD1. The germline CDR1 and CDR2 sequences are SGHDT and YYEEEE. Unmatched junction bases numbered 4, after V lost 3 bases and J lost 7 bases. The CDR3 is 14 residues long. The CDR3 bases are TGTGCCAGCAGCTCGGACAGGGGAGGTGAAAAACTGTTTTTT. Translating it yields CASSSDRGGEKLFF.

This clone was detected once. The chain has TRBV5-6 and TRBJ2-7; 12 positions agree with TRBD2. V shed 2 bases, J shed 7 bases, and the junction held 4 bases outside the gene matches. In germline, CDR1 is SGHDT, CDR2 YYEEEE. The CDR3 totals 14 residues. The CDR3 DNA reads TGTGCCAGCAGCTTCGGACTAGCGGGGTCAGAGCAGTACTTC. Translating gives CASSFGLAGSEQYF.

This clone was detected once. The chain links TRBV5-1 to TRBJ2-7; TRBD1 matches at 8 bases. Unmatched junction bases numbered 11, after V lost 4 bases and J lost 5 bases. CDR1 is SGHRS, CDR2 YFSETQ, per germline. There are 15 residues in the CDR3. The CDR3 sequence: CASSLRQGFSHEQYF. The CDR3 region has the DNA TGCGCCAGCAGCCTGCGACAGGGGTTTTCCCACGAGCAGTACTTC.